The clone carrying this T cell receptor (beta chain) appeared once. Antigen: not known. CDR3 length: 14 residues. The germline CDR1 and CDR2 sequences are SQVTM and ANQGSEA. V was trimmed by 3 bases and J by 1 base, leaving 11 bases between them. This sample is drawn from a study of shared clonotypes between healthy human individuals. General study results and limits: A handful of donors showed sharing of approximately 4.7% of naive CD4 clonotypes.

Methods used by the authors: ImmunoSEQ output held junction-only sequences without quality scores, so filtering differed. The table came from immunoSEQ multiplex PCR; TCRdb's copy has only in-frame clones and leaves some out. V and J calls and clone size come straight from that table; D and trimming were deduced from the DNA. The sample lists some 2,500,000 clones; 85% to 95% were seen once. Specimen: naive CD4+ T cells from PBMCs. Indicated subset: CD45RA+ positively selected. This sequence was found in a man between 18 and 35 years old in good health. Some clones in this sample may be carry-over from other donors' samples. The rearrangement links TRBV29-1 to TRBJ2-3; D is unclear. The CDR3 reads CSVDQFRRTDTQYF. The CDR3 coding sequence is TGCAGCGTTGATCAGTTTCGGCGCACAGATACGCAGTATTTT.